This TCR beta chain derives from a study of OX40 agonist ivuxolimab in advanced cancers. Overall study: Prior anti-PD-1, anti-PD-L1 or anti-CTLA-4 therapy did not bar entry, and less than 50% had some.

The CDR3 extends over 15 amino acids. After removal of 4 bases from V and 6 bases from J, the junction contained 12 bases not matched to a gene. From germline, CDR1 is SGHDT and CDR2 YYEEEE. Here immunoSEQ multiplex PCR was the method, and the copy in TCRdb shows in-frame clones only, minus some. The top ten hold approximately 0.33% of the sample, which has under 65,000 clones, 70% to 90% seen once. This chain connects TRBV5-6 to TRBJ2-7; TRBD2 matches at 8 bases. Here the sequenced sample was CD4+ or CD8+ T cells sorted from blood, taken in a trial of the OX40 agonist ivuxolimab. This receptor was obtained from an adult with an advanced solid tumor such as melanoma, head and neck, liver or kidney cancer. CDR3 sequence reads: CASSPRLASVSEQYF. The CDR3 coding sequence is TGTGCCAGCAGCCCCAGACTAGCGTCCGTAAGCGAGCAGTACTTC.